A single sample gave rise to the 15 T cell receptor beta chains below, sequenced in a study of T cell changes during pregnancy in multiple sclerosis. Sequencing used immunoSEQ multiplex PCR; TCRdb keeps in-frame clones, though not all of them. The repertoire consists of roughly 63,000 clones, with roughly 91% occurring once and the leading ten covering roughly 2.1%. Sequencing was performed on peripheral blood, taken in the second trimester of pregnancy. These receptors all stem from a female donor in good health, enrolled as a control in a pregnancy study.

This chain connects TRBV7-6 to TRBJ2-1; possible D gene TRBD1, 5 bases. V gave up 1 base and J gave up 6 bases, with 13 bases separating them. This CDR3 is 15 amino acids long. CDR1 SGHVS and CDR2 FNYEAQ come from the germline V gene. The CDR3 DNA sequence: TGTGCCAGCAGCTTAGATGGTCAGGGTTTCAATGAGCAGTTCTTC. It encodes CASSLDGQGFNEQFF.

CDR3 coding DNA: TGTGCCAGTACTCCTACCCAGGGGAGCACTGAAGCTTTCTTT. Translating it yields CASTPTQGSTEAFF. The rearrangement links TRBV19 to TRBJ1-1, with a possible D match to TRBD1 (6 bases). V lost 7 bases and J 4 bases, leaving 16 bases between the germline ends. Germline CDR1 and CDR2: LNHDA and SQIVND (reference sequence). The CDR3 length is 14 residues.

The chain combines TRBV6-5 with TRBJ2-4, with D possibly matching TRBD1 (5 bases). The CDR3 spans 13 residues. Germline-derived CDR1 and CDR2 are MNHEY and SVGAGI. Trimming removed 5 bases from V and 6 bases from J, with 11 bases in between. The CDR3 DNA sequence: TGTGCCAGCAGTAAGGGGTCTGTAAACATTCAGTACTTC. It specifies CASSKGSVNIQYF.

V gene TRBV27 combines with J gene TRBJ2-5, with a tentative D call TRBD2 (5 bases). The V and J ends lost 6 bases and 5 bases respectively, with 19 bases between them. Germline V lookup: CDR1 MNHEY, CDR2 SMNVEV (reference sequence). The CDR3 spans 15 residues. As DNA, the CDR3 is TGTGCCAGCAGGCCTCCGGGGTACAAAAGGGAGACCCAGTACTTC. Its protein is CASRPPGYKRETQYF.

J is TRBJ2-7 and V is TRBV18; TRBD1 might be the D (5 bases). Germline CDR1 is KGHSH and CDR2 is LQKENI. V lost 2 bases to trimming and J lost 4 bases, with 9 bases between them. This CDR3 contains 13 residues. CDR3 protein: CASSPFDSYEQYF. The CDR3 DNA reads TGTGCCAGCTCACCATTCGACAGTTACGAGCAGTACTTC.

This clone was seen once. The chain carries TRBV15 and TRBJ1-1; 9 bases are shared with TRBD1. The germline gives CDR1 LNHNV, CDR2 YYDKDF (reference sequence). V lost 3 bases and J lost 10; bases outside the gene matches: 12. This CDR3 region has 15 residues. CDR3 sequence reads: CATSRAGQGDVTAFF. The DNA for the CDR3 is TGTGCCACCAGCAGGGCGGGACAGGGCGATGTGACAGCTTTCTTT.

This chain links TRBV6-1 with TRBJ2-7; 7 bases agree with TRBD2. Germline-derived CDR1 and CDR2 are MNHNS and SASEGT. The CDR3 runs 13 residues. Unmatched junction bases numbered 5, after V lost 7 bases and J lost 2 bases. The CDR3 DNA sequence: TGTGCCAGCACTGCGGGGGATGCCTACGAGCAGTACTTC. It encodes CASTAGDAYEQYF.

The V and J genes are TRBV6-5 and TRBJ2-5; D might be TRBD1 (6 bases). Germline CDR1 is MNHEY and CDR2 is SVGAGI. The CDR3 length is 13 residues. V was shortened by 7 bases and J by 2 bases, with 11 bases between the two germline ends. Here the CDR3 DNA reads TGTGCCAGCACGACAGGACCTCAAGAGACCCAGTACTTC. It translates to CASTTGPQETQYF.

The CDR3 spells CASRIGRETFYNEQFF. In DNA form, the CDR3 reads TGTGCCAGCAGAATAGGCAGGGAAACTTTCTACAATGAGCAGTTCTTC. The J gene is TRBJ2-1, the V gene TRBV7-9; D is perhaps TRBD1 (5 bases). The germline V gene encodes CDR1 SEHNR and CDR2 FQNEAQ (reference sequence). The CDR3 contains 16 residues. V was trimmed by 6 bases and J by 3 bases, leaving 18 bases between them.

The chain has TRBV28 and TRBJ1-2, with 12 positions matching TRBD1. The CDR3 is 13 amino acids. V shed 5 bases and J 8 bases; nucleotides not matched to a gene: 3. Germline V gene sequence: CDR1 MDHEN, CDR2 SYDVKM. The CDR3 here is CASSRDRGRGYTF. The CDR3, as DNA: TGTGCCAGCAGTAGGGACAGGGGGCGAGGCTACACCTTC.

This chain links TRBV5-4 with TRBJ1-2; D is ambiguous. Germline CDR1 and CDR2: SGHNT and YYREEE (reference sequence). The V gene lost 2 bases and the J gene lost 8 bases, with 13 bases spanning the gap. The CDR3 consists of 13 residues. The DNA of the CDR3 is TGTGCCAGCAGCTTTCGGGGATTCGACGGCTACACCTTC. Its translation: CASSFRGFDGYTF.

CDR3 coding DNA: TGTGCCAGCAGCCTCCTGACCACAGGGGCGGAAGGCTACACCTTC. Translation gives CASSLLTTGAEGYTF. The chain couples TRBV6-5 to TRBJ1-2; 7 positions agree with TRBD1. CDR3 length: 15 amino acids. Germline CDR1 MNHEY, CDR2 SVGAGI. J lost 8 bases, V lost 6 bases, and 15 bases had no gene match.

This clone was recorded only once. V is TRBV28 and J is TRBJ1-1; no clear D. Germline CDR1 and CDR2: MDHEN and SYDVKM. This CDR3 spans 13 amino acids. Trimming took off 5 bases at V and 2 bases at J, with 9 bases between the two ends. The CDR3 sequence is CASSLTANTEAFF. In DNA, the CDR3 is TGTGCCAGCAGTCTCACAGCTAACACTGAAGCTTTCTTT.

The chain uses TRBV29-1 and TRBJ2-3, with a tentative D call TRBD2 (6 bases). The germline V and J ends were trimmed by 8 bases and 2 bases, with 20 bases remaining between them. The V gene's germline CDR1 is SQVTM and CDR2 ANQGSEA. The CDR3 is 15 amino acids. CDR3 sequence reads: CSRPPGLEDTDTQYF. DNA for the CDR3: TGCAGCAGGCCCCCGGGACTCGAAGACACAGATACGCAGTATTTT.

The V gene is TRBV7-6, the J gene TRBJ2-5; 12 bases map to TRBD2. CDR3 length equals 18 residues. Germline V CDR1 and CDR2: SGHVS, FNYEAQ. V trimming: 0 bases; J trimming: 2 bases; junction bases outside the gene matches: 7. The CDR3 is CASSLALAGGFVQETQYF. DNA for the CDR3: TGTGCCAGCAGCTTAGCCCTAGCGGGGGGGTTCGTACAAGAGACCCAGTACTTC.